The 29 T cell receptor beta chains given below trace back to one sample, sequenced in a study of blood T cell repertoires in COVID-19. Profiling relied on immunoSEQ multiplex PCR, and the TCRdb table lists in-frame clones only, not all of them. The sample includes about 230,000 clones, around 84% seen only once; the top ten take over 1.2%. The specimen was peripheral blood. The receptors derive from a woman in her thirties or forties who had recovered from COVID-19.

Here the CDR3 DNA reads TGTGCCACCAGCAACCAGGAGGTTGCCTACGAGCAGTACTTC. Encoded protein: CATSNQEVAYEQYF. This sequence joins TRBV15 and TRBJ2-7, with D possibly being TRBD2 (5 bases). CDR3 length: 14 residues. V was pared by 4 bases and J by 2 bases, with 12 bases between. The germline CDR1 and CDR2 sequences are LNHNV and YYDKDF (reference sequence).

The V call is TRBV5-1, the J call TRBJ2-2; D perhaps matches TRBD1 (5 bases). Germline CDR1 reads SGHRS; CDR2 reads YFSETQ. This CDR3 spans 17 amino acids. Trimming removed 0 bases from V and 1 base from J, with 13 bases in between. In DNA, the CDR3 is TGCGCCAGCAGCTTGGTAAGGGGAACTATGAACACCGGGGAGCTGTTTTTT. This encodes CASSLVRGTMNTGELFF. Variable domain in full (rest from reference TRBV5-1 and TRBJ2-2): KAGVTQTPRYLIKTRGQQVTLSCSPISGHRSVSWYQQTPGQGLQFLFEYFSETQRNKGNFPGRFSGRQFSNSRSEMNVSTLELGDSALYLCASSLVRGTMNTGELFFGEGSRLTVL.

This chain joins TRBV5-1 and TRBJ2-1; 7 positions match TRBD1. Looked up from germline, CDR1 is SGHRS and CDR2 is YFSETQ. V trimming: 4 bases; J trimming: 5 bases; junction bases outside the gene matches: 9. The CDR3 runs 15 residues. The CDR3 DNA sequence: TGCGCCAGCAGCCTGCTAGGGACAGATAACAATGAGCAGTTCTTC. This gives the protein CASSLLGTDNNEQFF.

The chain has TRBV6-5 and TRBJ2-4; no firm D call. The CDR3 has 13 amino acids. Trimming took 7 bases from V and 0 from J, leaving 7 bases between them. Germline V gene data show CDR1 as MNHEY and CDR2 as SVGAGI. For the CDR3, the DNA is TGTGCCAGCACCGGGTCAGCCAAAAACATTCAGTACTTC. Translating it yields CASTGSAKNIQYF.

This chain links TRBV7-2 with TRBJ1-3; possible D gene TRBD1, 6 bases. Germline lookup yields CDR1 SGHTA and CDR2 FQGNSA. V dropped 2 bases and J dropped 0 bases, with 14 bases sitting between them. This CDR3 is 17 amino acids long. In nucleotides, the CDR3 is TGTGCCAGCAGCTTACCGAAGCGGGGGGCCTCTGGAAACACCATATATTTT. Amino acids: CASSLPKRGASGNTIYF.

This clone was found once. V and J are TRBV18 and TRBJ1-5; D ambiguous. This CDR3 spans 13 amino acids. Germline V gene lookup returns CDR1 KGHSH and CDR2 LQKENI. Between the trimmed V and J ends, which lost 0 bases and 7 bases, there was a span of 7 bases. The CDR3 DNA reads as TGTGCCAGCTCACCACCGGGCGGGCAGCCCCAGCATTTT. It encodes CASSPPGGQPQHF.

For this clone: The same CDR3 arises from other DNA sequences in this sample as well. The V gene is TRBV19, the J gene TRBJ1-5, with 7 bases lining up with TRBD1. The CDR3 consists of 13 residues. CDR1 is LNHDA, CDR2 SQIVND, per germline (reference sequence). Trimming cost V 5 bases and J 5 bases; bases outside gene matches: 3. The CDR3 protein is CASSDTGDQPQHF. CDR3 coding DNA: TGTGCCAGTAGTGACACAGGGGATCAGCCCCAGCATTTT. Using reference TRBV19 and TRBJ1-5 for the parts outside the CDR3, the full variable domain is DGGITQSPKYLFRKEGQNVTLSCEQNLNHDAMYWYRQDPGQGLRLIYYSQIVNDFQKGDIAEGYSVSREKKESFPLTVTSAQKNPTAFYLCASSDTGDQPQHFGDGTRLSIL.

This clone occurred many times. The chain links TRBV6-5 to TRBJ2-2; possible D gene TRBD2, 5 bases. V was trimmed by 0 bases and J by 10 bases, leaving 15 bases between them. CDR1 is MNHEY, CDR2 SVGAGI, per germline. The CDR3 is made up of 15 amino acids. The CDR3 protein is CASSYSWEPSSELFF. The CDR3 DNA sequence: TGTGCCAGCAGTTACTCGTGGGAGCCCTCTTCGGAGCTGTTTTTT.

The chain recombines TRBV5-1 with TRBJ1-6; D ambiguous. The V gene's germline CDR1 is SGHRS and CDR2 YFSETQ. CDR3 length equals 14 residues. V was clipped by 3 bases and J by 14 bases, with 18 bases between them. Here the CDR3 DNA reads TGCGCCAGCAGCTCCCATCCAGGAGGCCTCACCCTCCACTTT. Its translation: CASSSHPGGLTLHF.

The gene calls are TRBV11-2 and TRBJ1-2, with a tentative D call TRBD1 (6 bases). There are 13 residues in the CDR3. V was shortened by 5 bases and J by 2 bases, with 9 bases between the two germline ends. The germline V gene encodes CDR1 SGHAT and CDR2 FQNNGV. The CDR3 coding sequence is TGTGCCAGCAGCCCCGGACAGAACTATGGCTACACCTTC. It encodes CASSPGQNYGYTF.

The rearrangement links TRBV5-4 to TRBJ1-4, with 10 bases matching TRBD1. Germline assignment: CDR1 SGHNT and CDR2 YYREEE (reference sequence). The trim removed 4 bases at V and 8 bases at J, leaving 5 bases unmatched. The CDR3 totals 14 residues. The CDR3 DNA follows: TGTGCCAGCAGCCCCGGACAGGGGGACGAAAAACTGTTTTTT. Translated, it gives CASSPGQGDEKLFF. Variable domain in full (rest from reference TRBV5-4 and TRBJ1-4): ETGVTQSPTHLIKTRGQQVTLRCSSQSGHNTVSWYQQALGQGPQFIFQYYREEENGRGNFPPRFSGLQFPNYSSELNVNALELDDSALYLCASSPGQGDEKLFFGSGTQLSVL.

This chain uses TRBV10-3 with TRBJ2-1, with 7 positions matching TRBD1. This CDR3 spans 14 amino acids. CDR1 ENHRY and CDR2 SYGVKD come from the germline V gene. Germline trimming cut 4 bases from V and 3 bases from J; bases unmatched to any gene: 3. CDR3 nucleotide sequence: TGTGCCATCAGTGGAACAGGGGACTACAATGAGCAGTTCTTC. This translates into CAISGTGDYNEQFF.

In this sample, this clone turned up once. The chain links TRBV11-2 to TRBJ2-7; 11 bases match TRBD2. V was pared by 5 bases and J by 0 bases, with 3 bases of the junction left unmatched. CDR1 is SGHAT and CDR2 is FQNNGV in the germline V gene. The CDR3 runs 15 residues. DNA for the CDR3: TGTGCCAGCAGCCTTAGCGGGGGGGACTCCTACGAGCAGTACTTC. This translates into CASSLSGGDSYEQYF.

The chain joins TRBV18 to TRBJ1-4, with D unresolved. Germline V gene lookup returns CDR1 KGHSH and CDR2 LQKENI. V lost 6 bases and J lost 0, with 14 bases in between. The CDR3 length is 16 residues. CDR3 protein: CASSGDLGATNEKLFF. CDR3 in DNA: TGTGCCAGCTCTGGCGACCTAGGTGCAACTAATGAAAAACTGTTTTTT.

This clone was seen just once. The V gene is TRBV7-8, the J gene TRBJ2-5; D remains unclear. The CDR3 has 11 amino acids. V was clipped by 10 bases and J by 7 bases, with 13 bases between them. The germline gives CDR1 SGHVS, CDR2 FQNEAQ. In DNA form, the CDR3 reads TGTGCCACCTCTCTCGGTTGGACCCAGTACTTC. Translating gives CATSLGWTQYF.

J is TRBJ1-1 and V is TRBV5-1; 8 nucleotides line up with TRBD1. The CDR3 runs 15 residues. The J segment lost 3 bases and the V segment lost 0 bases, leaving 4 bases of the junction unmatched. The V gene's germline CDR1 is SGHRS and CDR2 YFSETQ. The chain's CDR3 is CASSLDTTGDTEAFF. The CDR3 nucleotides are TGCGCCAGCAGCTTGGACACGACAGGGGACACTGAAGCTTTCTTT. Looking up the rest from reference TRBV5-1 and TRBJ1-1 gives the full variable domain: KAGVTQTPRYLIKTRGQQVTLSCSPISGHRSVSWYQQTPGQGLQFLFEYFSETQRNKGNFPGRFSGRQFSNSRSEMNVSTLELGDSALYLCASSLDTTGDTEAFFGQGTRLTVV.

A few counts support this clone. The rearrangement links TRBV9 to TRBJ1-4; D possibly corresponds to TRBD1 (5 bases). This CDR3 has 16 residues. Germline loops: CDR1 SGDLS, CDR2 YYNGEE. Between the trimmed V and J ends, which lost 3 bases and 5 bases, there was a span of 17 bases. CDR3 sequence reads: CASSASPGLINEKLFF. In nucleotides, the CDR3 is TGTGCCAGCAGCGCGAGCCCGGGACTCATAAATGAAAAACTGTTTTTT.

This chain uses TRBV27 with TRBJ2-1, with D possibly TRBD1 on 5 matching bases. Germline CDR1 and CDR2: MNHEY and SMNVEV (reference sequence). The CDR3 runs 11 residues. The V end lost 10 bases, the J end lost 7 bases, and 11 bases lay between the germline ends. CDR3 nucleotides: TGTGCCACAGCAAGGGGTAATGAGCAGTTCTTC. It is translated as CATARGNEQFF.

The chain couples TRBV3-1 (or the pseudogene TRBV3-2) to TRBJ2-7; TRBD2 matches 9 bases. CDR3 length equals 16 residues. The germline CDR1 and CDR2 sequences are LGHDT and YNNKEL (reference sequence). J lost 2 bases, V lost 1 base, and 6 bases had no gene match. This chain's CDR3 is CASSQGFGGGAYEQYF. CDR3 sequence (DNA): TGTGCCAGCAGCCAAGGTTTTGGCGGGGGGGCCTACGAGCAGTACTTC.

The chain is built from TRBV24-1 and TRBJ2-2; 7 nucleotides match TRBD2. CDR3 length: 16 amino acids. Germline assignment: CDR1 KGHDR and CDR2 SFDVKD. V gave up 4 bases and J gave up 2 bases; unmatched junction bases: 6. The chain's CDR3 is CATSDPSGDNTGELFF. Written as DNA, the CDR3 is TGTGCCACCAGTGACCCTAGCGGAGATAACACCGGGGAGCTGTTTTTT.

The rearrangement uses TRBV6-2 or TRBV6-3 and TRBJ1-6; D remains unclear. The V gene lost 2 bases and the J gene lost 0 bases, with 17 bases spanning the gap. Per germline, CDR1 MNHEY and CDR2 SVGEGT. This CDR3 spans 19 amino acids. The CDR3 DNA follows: TGTGCCAGCAGTTACATTTCTTTACAGTCGAGCTCCTATAATTCACCCCTCCACTTT. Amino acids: CASSYISLQSSSYNSPLHF.

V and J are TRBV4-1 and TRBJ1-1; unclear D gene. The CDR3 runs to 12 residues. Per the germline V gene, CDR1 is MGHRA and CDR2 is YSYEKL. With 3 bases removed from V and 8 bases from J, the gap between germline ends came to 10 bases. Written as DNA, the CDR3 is TGCGCCAGCAGCCAGTCGGGGATAGAAGCTTTCTTT. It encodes CASSQSGIEAFF.

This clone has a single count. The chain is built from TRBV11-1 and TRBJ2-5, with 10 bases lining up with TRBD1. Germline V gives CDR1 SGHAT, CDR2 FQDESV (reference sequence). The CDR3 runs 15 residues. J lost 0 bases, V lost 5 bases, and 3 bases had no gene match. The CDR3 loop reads CASSTGQGYQETQYF. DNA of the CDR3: TGTGCCAGCAGCACGGGACAGGGGTACCAAGAGACCCAGTACTTC.

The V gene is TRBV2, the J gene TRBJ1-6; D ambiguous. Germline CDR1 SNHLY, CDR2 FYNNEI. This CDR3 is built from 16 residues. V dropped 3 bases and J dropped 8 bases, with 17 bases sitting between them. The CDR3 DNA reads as TGTGCCAGCAGTGATCGGCGGGTATCGGGATATTCACCCCTCCACTTT. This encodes CASSDRRVSGYSPLHF.

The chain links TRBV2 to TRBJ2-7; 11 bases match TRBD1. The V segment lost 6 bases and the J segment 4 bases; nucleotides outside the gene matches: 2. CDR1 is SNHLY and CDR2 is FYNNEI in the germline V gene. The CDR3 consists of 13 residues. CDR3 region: CASSGTGGYEQYF. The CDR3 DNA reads TGTGCCAGCAGCGGGACAGGGGGGTACGAGCAGTACTTC.

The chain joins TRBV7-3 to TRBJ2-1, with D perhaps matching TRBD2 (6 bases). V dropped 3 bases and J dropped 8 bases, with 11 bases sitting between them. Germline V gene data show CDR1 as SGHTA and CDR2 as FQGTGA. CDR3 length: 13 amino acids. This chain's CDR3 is CASSFSSGDEQFF. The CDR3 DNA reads TGTGCCAGCAGCTTCTCGTCGGGGGATGAGCAGTTCTTC. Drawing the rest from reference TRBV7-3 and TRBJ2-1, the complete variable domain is GAGVSQTPSNKVTEKGKYVELRCDPISGHTALYWYRQSLGQGPEFLIYFQGTGAADDSGLPNDRFFAVRPEGSVSTLKIQRTERGDSAVYLCASSFSSGDEQFFGPGTRLTVL.

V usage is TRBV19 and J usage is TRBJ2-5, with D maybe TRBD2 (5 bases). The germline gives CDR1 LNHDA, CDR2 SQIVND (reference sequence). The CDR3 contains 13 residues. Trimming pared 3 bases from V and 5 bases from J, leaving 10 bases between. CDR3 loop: CASSISDLETQYF. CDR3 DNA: TGTGCCAGTAGTATTTCGGACTTGGAGACCCAGTACTTC.

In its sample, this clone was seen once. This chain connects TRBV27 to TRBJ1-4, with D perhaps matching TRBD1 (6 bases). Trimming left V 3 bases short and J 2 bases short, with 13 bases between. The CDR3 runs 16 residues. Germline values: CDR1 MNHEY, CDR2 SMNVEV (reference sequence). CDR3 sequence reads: CASSFGGGSTNEKLFF. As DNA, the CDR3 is TGTGCCAGCAGTTTTGGGGGGGGCTCGACTAATGAAAAACTGTTTTTT.

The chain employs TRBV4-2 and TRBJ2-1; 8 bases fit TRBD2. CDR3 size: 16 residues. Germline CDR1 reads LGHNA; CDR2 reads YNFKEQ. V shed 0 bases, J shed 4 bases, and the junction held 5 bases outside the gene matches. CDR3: CASSQDPAGAYNEQFF. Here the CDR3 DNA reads TGTGCCAGCAGCCAAGATCCAGCGGGGGCTTACAATGAGCAGTTCTTC.